The T cell receptor (beta chain) described here comes from a study of cytomegalovirus exposure and HLA in healthy donors. Overall study results and limits: In a later analysis, HLA-associated TCR beta chains were more clonally expanded than equally common others. There were reportedly fewer N-insertions in an Asian-associated ancestry cluster than the roughly 670-donor mean, in a later analysis. Several V segments, TRBV6-2 and TRBV6-3 among them, could not be told apart and were dropped.

In regard to this clone: Its antigen remains unidentified.

PCR involved 60 Vbeta and 13 Jbeta primers. Generated by immunoSEQ multiplex PCR, the TCRdb table keeps only in-frame clones and is missing some. This table has some 140,000 clones, roughly 80% appearing once. Germline V lookup: CDR1 MNHEY, CDR2 SMNVEV (reference sequence). This CDR3 spans 14 amino acids. Trimming stripped 4 bases from V and 4 bases from J, with 13 bases between. The receptor was isolated from a woman between 55 and 75 years old in good health and CMV-seronegative. Sample: PBMCs. This chain joins TRBV27 and TRBJ1-1, with D perhaps TRBD1 (6 bases). The CDR3 DNA follows: TGTGCCAGCAGTTCTGGGGGACACCTCACTGAAGCTTTCTTT. Residues: CASSSGGHLTEAFF.